This T cell receptor (beta chain) was captured in a study of T cells in Graves' hyperthyroidism and ophthalmopathy. Diagnoses were established using clinical symptoms, serum thyroxine and TRAb, thyroid ultrasound and orbital computed tomography. Using 10 ml of fresh peripheral blood, PBMCs were prepared. Study-wide findings and caveats: Most thyroid clonotypes with frequency above 0.001 were detected in blood.

As for this clonotype: Its cognate antigen is unknown.

Amplified TCR beta CDR3 regions came from RNA transcripts. In the first-round RT-PCR of the TCR CDR3, the HTBI primer set was used. TCRdb re-called the multiplex PCR reads with MiXCR, one entry per CDR3 protein. The sample consists of 300,000 or so distinct CDR3 sequences, roughly 18% of them appearing once. The CDR3 has 11 residues. V lost 7 bases and J 7 bases, leaving 10 bases between the germline ends. Germline V gene lookup returns CDR1 MNHNS and CDR2 SASEGT. The chain joins TRBV6-1 to TRBJ1-1, with a possible D match to TRBD1 (6 bases). This TCR was sampled from a woman in her forties or fifties with Graves' hyperthyroidism. Sequencing was done on a sample of blood. The chain's CDR3 is CASIFRGEAFF. DNA of the CDR3: TGTGCCAGCATCTTCAGGGGTGAAGCTTTCTTT.